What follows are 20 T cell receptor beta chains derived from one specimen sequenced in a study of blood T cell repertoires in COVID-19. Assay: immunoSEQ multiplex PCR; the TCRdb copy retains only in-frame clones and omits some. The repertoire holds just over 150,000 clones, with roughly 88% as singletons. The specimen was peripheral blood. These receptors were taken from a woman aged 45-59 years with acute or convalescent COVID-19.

CDR3 region: CASSPDRSNYGYTF. The CDR3 coding sequence is TGTGCCAGCAGCCCGGACAGATCTAACTATGGCTACACCTTC. The chain uses TRBV5-8 and TRBJ1-2; D perhaps matches TRBD1 (6 bases). This CDR3 spans 14 amino acids. V lost 4 bases to trimming and J lost 0 bases, with 10 bases between them. Germline CDR1 SGHTS, CDR2 YDEGEE.

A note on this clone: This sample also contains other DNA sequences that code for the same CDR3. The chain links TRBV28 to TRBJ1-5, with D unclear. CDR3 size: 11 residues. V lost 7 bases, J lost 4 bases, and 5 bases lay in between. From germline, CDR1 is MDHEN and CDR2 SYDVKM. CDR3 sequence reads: CASTSNQPQHF. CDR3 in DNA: TGTGCCAGCACCAGTAATCAGCCCCAGCATTTT. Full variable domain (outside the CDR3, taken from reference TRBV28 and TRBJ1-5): DVKVTQSSRYLVKRTGEKVFLECVQDMDHENMFWYRQDPGLGLRLIYFSYDVKMKEKGDIPEGYSVSREKKERFSLILESASTNQTSMYLCASTSNQPQHFGDGTRLSIL.

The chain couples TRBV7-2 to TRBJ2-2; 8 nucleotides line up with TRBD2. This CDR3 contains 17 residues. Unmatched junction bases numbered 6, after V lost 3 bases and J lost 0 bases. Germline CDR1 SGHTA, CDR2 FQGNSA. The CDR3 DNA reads TGTGCCAGCAGCTTTCTTAGCGGGGCCGCGAACACCGGGGAGCTGTTTTTT. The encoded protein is CASSFLSGAANTGELFF. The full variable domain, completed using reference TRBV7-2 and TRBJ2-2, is GAGVSQSPSNKVTEKGKDVELRCDPISGHTALYWYRQSLGQGLEFLIYFQGNSAPDKSGLPSDRFSAERTGGSVSTLTIQRTQQEDSAVYLCASSFLSGAANTGELFFGEGSRLTVL.

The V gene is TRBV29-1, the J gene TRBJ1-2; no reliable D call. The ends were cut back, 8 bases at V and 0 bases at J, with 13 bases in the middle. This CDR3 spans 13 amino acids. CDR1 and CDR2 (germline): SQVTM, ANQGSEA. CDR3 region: CSFGLSANYGYTF. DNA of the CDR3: TGCAGCTTTGGACTCTCAGCTAACTATGGCTACACCTTC.

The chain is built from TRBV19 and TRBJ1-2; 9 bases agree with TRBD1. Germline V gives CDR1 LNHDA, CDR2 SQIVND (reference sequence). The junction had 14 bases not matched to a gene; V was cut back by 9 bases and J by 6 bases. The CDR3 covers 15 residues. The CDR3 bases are TGTGCCAGCGGTACAGGGGGCGCCCAGAACCATGGCTACACCTTC. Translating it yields CASGTGGAQNHGYTF.

CDR3: CASSEGGSEQYF. CDR3 coding DNA: TGTGCCAGCAGTGAAGGAGGGAGCGAGCAGTACTTC. V gene TRBV2 combines with J gene TRBJ2-7; a weak D match, TRBD2 (5 bases). There are 12 residues in the CDR3. Between the trimmed V and J ends, which lost 1 base and 6 bases, there was a span of 7 bases. CDR1 is SNHLY, CDR2 FYNNEI, per germline.

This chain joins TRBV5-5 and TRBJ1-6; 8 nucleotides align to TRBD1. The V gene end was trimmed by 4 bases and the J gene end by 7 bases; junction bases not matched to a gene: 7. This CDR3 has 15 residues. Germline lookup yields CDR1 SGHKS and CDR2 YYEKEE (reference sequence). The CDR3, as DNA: TGTGCCAGCAGCCTCGGGACAGGCAGAAATTCACCCCTCCACTTT. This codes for CASSLGTGRNSPLHF. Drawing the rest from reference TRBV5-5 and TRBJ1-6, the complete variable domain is DAGVTQSPTHLIKTRGQQVTLRCSPISGHKSVSWYQQVLGQGPQFIFQYYEKEERGRGNFPDRFSARQFPNYSSELNVNALLLGDSALYLCASSLGTGRNSPLHFGNGTRLTVT.

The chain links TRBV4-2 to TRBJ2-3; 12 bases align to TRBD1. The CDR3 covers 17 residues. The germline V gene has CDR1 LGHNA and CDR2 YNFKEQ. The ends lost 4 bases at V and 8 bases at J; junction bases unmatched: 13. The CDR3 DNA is TGTGCCAGCAGCCCTTCCGGGACAGGGGGCGATGGGTTTACGCAGTATTTT. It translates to CASSPSGTGGDGFTQYF.

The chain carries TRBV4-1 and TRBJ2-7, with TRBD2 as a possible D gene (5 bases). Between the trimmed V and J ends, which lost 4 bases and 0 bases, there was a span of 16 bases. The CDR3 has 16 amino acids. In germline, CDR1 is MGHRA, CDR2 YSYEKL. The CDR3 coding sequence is TGCGCCAGCAGCCCAAATTTGGGTGGGAGCTCCTACGAGCAGTACTTC. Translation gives CASSPNLGGSSYEQYF.

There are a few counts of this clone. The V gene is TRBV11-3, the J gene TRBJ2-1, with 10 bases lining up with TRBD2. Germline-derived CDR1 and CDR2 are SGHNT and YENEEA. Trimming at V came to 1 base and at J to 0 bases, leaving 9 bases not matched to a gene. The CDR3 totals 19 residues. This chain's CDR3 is CASSLGPAGGLSSYNEQFF. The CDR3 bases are TGTGCCAGCAGCTTAGGTCCAGCGGGGGGGCTGAGCTCCTACAATGAGCAGTTCTTC.

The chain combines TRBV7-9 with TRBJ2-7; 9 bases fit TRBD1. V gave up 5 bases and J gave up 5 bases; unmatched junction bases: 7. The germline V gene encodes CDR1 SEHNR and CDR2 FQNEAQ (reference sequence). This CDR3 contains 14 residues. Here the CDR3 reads CASSPKGQGHEQYF. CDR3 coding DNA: TGTGCCAGCAGCCCGAAGGGACAGGGCCACGAGCAGTACTTC.

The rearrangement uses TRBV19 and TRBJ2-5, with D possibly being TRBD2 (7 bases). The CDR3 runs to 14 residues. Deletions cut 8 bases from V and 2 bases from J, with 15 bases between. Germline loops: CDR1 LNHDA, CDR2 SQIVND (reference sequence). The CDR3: CASCARGGQETQYF. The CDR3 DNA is TGTGCCAGTTGTGCCAGGGGAGGGCAAGAGACCCAGTACTTC.

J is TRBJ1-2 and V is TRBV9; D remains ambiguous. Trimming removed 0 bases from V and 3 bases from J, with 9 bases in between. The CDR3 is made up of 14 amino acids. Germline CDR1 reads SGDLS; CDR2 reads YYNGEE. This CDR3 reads CASSVASLYYGYTF. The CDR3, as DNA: TGTGCCAGCAGCGTAGCCAGTTTATACTATGGCTACACCTTC.

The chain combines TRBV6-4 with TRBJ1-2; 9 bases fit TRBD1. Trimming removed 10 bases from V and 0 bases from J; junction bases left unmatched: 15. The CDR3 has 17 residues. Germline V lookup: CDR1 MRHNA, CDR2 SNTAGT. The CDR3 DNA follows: TGTGCCAATCCGACTCATTATACAGGGGGCACTAACTATGGCTACACCTTC. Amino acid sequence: CANPTHYTGGTNYGYTF.

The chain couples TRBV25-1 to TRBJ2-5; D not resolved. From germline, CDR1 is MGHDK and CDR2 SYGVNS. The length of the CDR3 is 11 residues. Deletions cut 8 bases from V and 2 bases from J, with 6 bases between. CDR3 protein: CASYKQETQYF. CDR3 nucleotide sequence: TGTGCCAGCTATAAACAAGAGACCCAGTACTTC.

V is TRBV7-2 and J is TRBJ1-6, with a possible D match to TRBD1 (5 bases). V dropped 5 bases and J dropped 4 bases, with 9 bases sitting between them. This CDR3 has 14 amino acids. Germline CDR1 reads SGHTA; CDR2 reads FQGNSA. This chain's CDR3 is CASSLQVYNSPLHF. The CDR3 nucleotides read TGTGCCAGCAGCCTACAGGTTTATAATTCACCCCTCCACTTT.

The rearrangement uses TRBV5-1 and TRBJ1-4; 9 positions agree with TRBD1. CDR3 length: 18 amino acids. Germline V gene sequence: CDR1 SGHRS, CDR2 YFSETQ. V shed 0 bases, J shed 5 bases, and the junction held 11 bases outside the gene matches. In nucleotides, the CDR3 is TGCGCCAGCAGCTTGGCGGGGACAGGGACGCCGAAAAATGAAAAACTGTTTTTT. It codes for CASSLAGTGTPKNEKLFF.

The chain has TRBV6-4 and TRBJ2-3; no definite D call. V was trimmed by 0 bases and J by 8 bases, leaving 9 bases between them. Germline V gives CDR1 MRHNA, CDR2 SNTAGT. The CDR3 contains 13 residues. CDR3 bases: TGTGCCAGCAGTGACTCGGCGGAAACTACGCAGTATTTT. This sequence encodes CASSDSAETTQYF.

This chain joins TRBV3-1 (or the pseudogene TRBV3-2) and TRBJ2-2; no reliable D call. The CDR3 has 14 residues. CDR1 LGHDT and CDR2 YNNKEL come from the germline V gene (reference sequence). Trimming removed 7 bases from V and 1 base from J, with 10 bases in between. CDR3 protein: CASTNALNTGELFF. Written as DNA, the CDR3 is TGTGCCAGCACCAACGCGCTGAACACCGGGGAGCTGTTTTTT.

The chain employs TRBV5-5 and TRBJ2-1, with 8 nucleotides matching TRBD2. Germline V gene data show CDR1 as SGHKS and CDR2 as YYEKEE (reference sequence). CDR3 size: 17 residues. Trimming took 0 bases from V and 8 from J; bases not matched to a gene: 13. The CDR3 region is CASSLGRSGNRVDEQFF. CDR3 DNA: TGTGCCAGCAGCTTGGGGCGTAGCGGGAACCGCGTCGATGAGCAGTTCTTC. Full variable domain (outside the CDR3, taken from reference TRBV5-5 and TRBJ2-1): DAGVTQSPTHLIKTRGQQVTLRCSPISGHKSVSWYQQVLGQGPQFIFQYYEKEERGRGNFPDRFSARQFPNYSSELNVNALLLGDSALYLCASSLGRSGNRVDEQFFGPGTRLTVL.